This T cell receptor beta chain was identified in a study of control samples from healthy donors and cancer patients. Trimming removed 6 bases from V and 10 bases from J; junction bases left unmatched: 7. The CDR3 runs to 13 residues. Germline values: CDR1 SGHAT, CDR2 FQDESV (reference sequence). Sequencing was performed with immunoSEQ multiplex PCR; in TCRdb, only in-frame clones are kept and a portion is missing. The data hold roughly 170,000 clones, with around 88% observed a single time. The sequenced material came from blood. The sequence came from a woman aged 30 to 39 in good health. The chain has TRBV11-1 and TRBJ2-1; TRBD2 aligns across 9 bases. In DNA, the CDR3 is TGTGCCAGCAGTGGCGGGAGGGCCTGGGAGCAGTTCTTC. Translating it yields CASSGGRAWEQFF. Variable domain in full (rest from reference TRBV11-1 and TRBJ2-1): EAEVAQSPRYKITEKSQAVAFWCDPISGHATLYWYRQILGQGPELLVQFQDESVVDDSQLPKDRFSAERLKGVDSTLKIQPAELGDSAMYLCASSGGRAWEQFFGPGTRLTVL.